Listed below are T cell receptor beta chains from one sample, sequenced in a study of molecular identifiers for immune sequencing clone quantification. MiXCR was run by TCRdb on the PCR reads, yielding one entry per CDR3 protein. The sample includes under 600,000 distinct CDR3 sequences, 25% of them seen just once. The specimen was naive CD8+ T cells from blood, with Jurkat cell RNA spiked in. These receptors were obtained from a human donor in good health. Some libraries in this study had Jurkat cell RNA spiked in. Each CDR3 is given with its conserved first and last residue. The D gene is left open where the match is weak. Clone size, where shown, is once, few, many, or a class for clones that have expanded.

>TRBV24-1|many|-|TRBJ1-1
CATRDRDSNTEAFF
TGTGCCACCAGAGACCGGGATTCGAACACTGAAGCTTTCTTT
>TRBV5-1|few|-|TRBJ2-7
CASSWGISYEQYF
TGCGCCAGCAGCTGGGGCATCAGCTACGAGCAGTACTTC
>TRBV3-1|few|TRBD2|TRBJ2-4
CASSQGTSGNLAKNIQYF
TGTGCCAGCAGCCAAGGGACTAGCGGGAATCTAGCCAAAAACATTCAGTACTTC
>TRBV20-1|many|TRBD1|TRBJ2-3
CSAPGTGGEAWADTQYF
TGCAGTGCTCCCGGGACAGGGGGCGAGGCGTGGGCAGATACGCAGTATTTT
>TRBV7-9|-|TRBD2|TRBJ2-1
CASSLFSGAGLNEQFF
TGTGCCAGCAGCTTGTTTAGCGGGGCTGGCTTAAATGAGCAGTTCTTC
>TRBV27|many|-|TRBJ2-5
CASSHRDYYF
TGTGCCAGCAGTCACCGGGATTATTACTTC
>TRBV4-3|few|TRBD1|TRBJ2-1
CASSLYRGSSYNEQFF
TGCGCCAGCAGCCTATACAGGGGGAGCTCCTACAATGAGCAGTTCTTC
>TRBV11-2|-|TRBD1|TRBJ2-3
CASSPTGFRDTQYF
TGTGCCAGCAGCCCGACAGGGTTTAGGGATACGCAGTATTTT
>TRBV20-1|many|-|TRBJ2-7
CSAREASSSYEQYF
TGCAGTGCTAGAGAAGCTAGCTCCTCCTACGAGCAGTACTTC
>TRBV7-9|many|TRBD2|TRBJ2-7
CASSPTSGGSYEQYF
TGTGCCAGCAGTCCAACTAGCGGGGGATCCTACGAGCAGTACTTC
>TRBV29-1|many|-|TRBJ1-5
CSGIFPDRSQPQHF
TGCAGCGGCATTTTTCCCGACAGGTCACAGCCCCAGCATTTT
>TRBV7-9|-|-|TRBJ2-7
CASSLPAAPYEQYF
TGTGCCAGCAGCTTACCCGCGGCGCCGTACGAGCAGTACTTC
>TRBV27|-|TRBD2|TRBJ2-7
CASEGLAVPKRYF
TGTGCCAGCGAGGGACTAGCGGTACCTAAACGGTACTTC
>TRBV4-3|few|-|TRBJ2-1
CASSQWQTWTPGNEQFF
TGCGCCAGCAGCCAATGGCAGACGTGGACCCCCGGTAATGAGCAGTTCTTC
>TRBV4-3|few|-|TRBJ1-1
CASRQGLNTEAFF
TGCGCCAGCAGACAGGGTTTGAACACTGAAGCTTTCTTT
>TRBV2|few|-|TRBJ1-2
CASSEAQGGYGYTF
TGTGCCAGCAGTGAAGCGCAGGGCGGCTATGGCTACACCTTC
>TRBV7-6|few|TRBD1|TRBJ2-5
CASSPQTGALLETQYF
TGTGCCAGCAGCCCCCAGACAGGGGCACTTCTCGAGACCCAGTACTTC
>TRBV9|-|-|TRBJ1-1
CASSVDTREAFF
TGTGCCAGCAGCGTAGATACGCGTGAAGCTTTCTTT
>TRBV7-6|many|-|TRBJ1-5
CASSLVPGGNQPQHF
TGTGCCAGCAGCTTAGTGCCAGGGGGCAATCAGCCCCAGCATTTT
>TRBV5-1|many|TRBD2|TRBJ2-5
CASSLSGTSGETQYF
TGCGCCAGCAGCTTATCCGGGACTAGTGGGGAGACCCAGTACTTC
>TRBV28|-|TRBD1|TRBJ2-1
CASSERGQNEQFF
TGTGCCAGCAGTGAAAGGGGGCAAAATGAGCAGTTCTTC
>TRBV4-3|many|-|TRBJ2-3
CASSQDASSTDTQYF
TGCGCCAGCAGCCAAGATGCCAGCAGCACAGATACGCAGTATTTT
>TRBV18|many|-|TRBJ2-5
CASSPRSFEETQYF
TGTGCCAGCTCACCGCGGAGCTTTGAAGAGACCCAGTACTTC
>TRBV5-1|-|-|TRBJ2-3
CASRLWRGADTPYF
TGCGCCAGCCGCTTGTGGCGTGGCGCAGATACGCCGTATTTT
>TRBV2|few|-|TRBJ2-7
CASTPGREQYF
TGTGCCAGCACCCCGGGGAGAGAGCAGTACTTC
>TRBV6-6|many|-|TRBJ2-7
CASSYSPGSSYEQYF
TGTGCCAGCAGTTACTCTCCCGGGAGCTCCTACGAGCAGTACTTC
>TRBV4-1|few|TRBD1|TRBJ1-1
CASSQEDRSHEAFF
TGCGCCAGCAGCCAAGAGGACAGGAGCCATGAAGCTTTCTTT
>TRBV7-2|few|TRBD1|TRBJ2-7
CASSSGTVPYF
TGTGCCAGCAGCTCCGGGACAGTTCCATACTTC
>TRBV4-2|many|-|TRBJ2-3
CASSQFSDTQYF
TGTGCCAGCAGCCAATTTAGTGATACGCAGTATTTT
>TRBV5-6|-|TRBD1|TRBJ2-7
CASSPRRDRDYEQYF
TGTGCCAGCAGCCCACGGAGGGACAGGGACTACGAGCAGTACTTC
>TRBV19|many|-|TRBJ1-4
CASKRSPTGEKLFF
TGTGCCAGTAAACGGAGCCCCACTGGTGAAAAACTGTTTTTT
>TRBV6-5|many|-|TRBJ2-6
CASSPTVYSGANVLTF
TGTGCCAGCAGCCCTACAGTGTACTCTGGGGCCAACGTCCTGACTTTC
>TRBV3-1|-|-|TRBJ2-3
CASSQVEVLGDTQYF
TGTGCCAGCAGCCAAGTGGAGGTTCTGGGGGATACGCAGTATTTT
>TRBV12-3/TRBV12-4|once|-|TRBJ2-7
CASSIGPGRSYEQYF
TGTGCCAGCAGCATTGGACCGGGGCGGTCCTACGAGCAGTACTTC
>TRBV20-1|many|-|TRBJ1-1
CSASTEMNTEAFF
TGCAGTGCTAGCACGGAGATGAACACTGAAGCTTTCTTT
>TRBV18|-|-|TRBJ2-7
CASSPPLTGAYEQYF
TGTGCCAGCTCACCACCGTTGACGGGAGCTTACGAGCAGTACTTC
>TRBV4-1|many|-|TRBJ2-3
CASSQVSLAISTDTQYF
TGCGCCAGCAGCCAAGTATCCCTAGCGATCTCCACAGATACGCAGTATTTT
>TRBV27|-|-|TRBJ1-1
CATKDQDLAVEAFF
TGTGCCACCAAGGATCAGGATCTCGCCGTTGAAGCTTTCTTT
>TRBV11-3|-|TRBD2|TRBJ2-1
CASSPGTSGSNNEQFF
TGTGCCAGCAGCCCCGGGACTAGCGGGAGCAACAATGAGCAGTTCTTC
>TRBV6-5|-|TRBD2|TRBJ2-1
CASSYSIAGGPNEQFF
TGTGCCAGCAGTTACTCGATTGCGGGAGGCCCCAATGAGCAGTTCTTC
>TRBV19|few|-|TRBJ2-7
CASIDTLAGEQYF
TGTGCCAGTATTGATACGTTAGCAGGCGAGCAGTACTTC
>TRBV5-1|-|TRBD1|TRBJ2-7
CASSLQHLGQGDDEQYF
TGCGCCAGCAGCTTACAGCATCTCGGACAGGGGGACGACGAGCAGTACTTC
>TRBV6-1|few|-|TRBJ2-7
CASSDADPWEQYF
TGTGCCAGCAGTGACGCTGACCCTTGGGAGCAGTACTTC
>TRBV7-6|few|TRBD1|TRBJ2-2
CASSLEQQGAPGELFF
TGTGCCAGCAGCTTAGAACAACAGGGGGCCCCCGGGGAGCTGTTTTTT
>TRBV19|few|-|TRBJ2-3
CASTEEWRYGDSTDTQYF
TGTGCCAGTACCGAGGAATGGAGGTACGGGGATAGCACAGATACGCAGTATTTT
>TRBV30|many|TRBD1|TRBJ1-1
CAWCRTGGTEAFF
TGTGCCTGGTGCCGGACAGGGGGAACTGAAGCTTTCTTT
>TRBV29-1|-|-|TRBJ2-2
CSVARGSLTTGTGELFF
TGCAGCGTTGCCCGCGGGTCCCTCACAACGGGGACCGGGGAGCTGTTTTTT
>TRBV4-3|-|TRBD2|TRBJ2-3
CASSQDLSGIEADTQYF
TGCGCCAGCAGCCAAGATTTAAGCGGGATAGAGGCGGATACGCAGTATTTT
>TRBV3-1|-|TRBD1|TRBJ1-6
CASSEQGFGYNSPLHF
TGTGCCAGCAGCGAACAGGGGTTCGGATATAATTCACCCCTCCACTTT